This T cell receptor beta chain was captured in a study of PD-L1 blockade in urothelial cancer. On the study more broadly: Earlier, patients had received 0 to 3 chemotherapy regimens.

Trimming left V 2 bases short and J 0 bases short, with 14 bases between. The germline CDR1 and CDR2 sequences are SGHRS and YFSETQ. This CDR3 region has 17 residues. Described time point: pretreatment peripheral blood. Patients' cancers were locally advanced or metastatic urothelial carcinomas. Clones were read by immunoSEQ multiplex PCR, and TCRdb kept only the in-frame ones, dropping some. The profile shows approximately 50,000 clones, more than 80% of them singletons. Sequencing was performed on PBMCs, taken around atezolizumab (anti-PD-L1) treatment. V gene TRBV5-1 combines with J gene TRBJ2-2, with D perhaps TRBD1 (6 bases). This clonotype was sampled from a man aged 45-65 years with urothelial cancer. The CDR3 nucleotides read TGCGCCAGCAGCTTCTCACCGGGACAAACGAACACCGGGGAGCTGTTTTTT. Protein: CASSFSPGQTNTGELFF.